This TCR beta chain came from a study of T cells in Graves' hyperthyroidism and ophthalmopathy. TCR beta CDR3 region amplification was performed from RNA transcripts. When the TCR CDR3 underwent first-round RT-PCR, the HTBI primer set was used. TCRdb used MiXCR to reprocess the multiplex PCR reads, holding one entry per CDR3 protein. The sample lists approximately 630,000 distinct CDR3 sequences; about a sixth were seen once. CDR3 length equals 14 residues. Germline V gives CDR1 MNHNS, CDR2 SASEGT. V lost 5 bases and J 5 bases, leaving 15 bases between the germline ends. This clonotype was detected ten times or more.

The origin of this receptor is a woman in her 30s with Graves' hyperthyroidism. Sequenced sample: blood. This chain links TRBV6-1 with TRBJ1-1; TRBD1 is a possible D gene (5 bases). CDR3 residues: CASSTQGAKTEAFF. CDR3 in DNA: TGTGCCAGCAGTACTCAGGGAGCGAAGACTGAAGCTTTCTTT.